This T cell receptor (beta chain) was identified in a study of CD4 T cell repertoires in COVID-19. The table came from immunoSEQ multiplex PCR; TCRdb's copy has only in-frame clones and leaves some out. Of approximately 22,000 clones listed, around 86% are singletons. Study-wide points: Sharing of several most expanded SARS-CoV-2-reactive clonotypes across memory subsets suggested intraclonal diversification.

These memory T cells were uncultured and sequenced directly after ex vivo isolation. Trimming cost V 3 bases and J 7 bases; bases outside gene matches: 6. The CDR3 sequence is 14 residues long. Per the germline V gene, CDR1 is MDHEN and CDR2 is SYDVKM. A word on this clone: Its antigen is unknown.

The sequence was collected from a human donor who had COVID-19. The chain uses TRBV28 and TRBJ1-2, with 9 bases identical to TRBD1. Sequencing used central memory CD4+ T cells from blood, obtained before the COVID-19 pandemic. As DNA, the CDR3 is TGTGCCAGCAGTTTCCGGGACAGGGTTGGTGGCTACACCTTC. Amino acids: CASSFRDRVGGYTF.